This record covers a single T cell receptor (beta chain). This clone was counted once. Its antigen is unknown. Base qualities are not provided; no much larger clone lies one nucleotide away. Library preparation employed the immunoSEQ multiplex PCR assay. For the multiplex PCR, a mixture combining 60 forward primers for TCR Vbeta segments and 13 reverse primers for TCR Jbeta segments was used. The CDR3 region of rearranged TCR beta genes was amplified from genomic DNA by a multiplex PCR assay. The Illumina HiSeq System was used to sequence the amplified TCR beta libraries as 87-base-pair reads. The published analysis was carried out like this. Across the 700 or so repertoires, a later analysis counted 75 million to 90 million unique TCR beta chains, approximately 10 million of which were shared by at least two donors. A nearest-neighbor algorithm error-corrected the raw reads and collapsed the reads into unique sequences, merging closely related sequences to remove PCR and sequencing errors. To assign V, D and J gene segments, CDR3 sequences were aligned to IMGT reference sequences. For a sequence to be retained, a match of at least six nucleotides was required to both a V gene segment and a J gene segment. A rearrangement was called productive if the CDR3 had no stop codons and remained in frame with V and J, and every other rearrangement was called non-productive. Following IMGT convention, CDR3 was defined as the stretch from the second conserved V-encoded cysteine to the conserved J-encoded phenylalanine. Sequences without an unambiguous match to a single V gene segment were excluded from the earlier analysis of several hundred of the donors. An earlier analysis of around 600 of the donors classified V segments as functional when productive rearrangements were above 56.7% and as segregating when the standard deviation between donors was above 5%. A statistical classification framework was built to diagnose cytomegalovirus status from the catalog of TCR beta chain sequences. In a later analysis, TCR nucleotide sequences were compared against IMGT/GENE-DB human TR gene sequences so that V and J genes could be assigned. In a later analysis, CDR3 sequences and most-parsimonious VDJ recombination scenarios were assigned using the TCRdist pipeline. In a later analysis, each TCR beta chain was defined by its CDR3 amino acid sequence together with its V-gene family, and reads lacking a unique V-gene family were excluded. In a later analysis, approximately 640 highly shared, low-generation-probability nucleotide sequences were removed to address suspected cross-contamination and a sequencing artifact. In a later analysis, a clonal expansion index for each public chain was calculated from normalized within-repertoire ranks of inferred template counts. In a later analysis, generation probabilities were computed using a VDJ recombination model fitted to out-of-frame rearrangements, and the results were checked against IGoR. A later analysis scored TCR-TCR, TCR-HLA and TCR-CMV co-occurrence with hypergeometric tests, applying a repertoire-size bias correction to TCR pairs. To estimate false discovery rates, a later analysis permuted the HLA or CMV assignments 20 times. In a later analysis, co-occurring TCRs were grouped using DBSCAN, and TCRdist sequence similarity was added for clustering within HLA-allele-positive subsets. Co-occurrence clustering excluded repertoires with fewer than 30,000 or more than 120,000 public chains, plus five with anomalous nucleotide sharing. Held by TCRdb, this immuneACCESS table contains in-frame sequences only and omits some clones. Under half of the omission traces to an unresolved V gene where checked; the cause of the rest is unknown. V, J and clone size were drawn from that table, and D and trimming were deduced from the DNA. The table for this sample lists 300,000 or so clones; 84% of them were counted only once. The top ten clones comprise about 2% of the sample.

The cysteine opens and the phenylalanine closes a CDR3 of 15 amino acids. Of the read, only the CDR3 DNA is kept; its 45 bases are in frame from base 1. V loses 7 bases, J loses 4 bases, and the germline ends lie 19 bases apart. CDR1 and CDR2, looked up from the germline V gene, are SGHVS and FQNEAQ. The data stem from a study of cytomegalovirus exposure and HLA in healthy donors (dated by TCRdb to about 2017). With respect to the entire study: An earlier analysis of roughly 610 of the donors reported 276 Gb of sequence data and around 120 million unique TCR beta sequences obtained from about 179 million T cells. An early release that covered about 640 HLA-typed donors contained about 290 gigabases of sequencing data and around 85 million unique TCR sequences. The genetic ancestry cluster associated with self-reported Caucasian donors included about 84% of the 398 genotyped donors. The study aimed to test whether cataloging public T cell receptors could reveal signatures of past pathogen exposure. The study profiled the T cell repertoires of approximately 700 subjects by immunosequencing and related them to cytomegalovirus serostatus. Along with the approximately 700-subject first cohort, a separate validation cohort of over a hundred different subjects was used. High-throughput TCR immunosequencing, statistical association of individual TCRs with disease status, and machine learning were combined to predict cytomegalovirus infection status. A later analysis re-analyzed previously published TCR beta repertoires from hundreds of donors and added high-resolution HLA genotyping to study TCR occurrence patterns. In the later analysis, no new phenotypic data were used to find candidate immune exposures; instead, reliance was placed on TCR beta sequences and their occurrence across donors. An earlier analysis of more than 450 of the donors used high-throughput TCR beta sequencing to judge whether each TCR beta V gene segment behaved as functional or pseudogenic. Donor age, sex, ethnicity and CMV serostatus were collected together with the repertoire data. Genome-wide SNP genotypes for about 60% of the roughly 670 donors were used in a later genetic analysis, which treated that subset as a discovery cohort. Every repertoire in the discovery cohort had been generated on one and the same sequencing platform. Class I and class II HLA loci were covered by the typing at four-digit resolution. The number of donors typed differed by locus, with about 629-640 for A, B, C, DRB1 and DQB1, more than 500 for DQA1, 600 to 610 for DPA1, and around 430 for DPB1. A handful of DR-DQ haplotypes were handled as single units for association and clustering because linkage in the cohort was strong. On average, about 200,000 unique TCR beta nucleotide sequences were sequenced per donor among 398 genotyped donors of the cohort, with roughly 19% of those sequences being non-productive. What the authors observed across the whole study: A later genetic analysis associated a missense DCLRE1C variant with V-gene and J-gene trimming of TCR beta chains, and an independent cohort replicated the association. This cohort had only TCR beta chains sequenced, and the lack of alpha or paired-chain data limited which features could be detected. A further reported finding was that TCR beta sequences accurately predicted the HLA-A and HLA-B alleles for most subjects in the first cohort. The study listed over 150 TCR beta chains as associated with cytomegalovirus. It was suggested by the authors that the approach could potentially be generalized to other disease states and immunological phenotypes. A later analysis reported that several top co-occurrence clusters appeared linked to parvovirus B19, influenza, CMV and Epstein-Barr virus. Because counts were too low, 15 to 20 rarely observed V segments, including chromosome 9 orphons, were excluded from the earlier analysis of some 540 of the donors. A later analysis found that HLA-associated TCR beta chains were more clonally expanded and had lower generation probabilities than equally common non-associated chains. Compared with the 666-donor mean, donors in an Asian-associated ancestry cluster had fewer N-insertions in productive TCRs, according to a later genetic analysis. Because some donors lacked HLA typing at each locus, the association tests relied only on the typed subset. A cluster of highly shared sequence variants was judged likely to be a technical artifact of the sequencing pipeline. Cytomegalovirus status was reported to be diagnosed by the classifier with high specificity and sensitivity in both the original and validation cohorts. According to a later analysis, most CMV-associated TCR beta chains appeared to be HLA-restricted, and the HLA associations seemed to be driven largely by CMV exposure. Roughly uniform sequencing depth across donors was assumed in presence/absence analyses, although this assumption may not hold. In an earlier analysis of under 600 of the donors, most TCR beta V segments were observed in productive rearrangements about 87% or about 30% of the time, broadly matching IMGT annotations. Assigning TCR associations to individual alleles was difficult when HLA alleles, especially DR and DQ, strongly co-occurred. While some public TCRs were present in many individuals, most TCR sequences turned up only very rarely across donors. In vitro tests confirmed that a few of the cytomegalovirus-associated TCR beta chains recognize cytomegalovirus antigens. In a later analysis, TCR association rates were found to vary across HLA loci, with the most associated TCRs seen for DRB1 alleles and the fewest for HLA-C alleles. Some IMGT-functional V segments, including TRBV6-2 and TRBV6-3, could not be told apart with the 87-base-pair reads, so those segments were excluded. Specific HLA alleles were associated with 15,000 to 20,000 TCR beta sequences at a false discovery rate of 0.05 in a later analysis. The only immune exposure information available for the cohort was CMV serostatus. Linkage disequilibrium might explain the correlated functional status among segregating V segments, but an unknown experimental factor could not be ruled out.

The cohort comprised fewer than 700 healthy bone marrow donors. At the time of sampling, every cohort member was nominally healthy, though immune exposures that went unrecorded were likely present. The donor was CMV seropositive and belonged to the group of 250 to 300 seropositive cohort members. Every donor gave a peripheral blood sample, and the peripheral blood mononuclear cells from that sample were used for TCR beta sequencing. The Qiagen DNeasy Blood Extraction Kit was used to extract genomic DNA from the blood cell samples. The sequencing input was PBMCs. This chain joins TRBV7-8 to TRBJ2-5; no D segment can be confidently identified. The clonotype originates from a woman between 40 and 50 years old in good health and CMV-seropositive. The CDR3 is CASIPGRLFGETQYF. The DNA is TGTGCCAGCATCCCTGGTCGTTTATTCGGAGAGACCCAGTACTTC.